A single sample is the source of the 18 T cell receptor beta chains below, sequenced in a study of CD8+CD57+ T cells in acquired aplastic anemia. CD8+CD57+ cell expansion, shown by flow cytometry, had occurred in the patients selected for sequencing. The template for TCR beta VDJ and CDR3 sequence profiling was genomic DNA. TCRdb independently ran MiXCR on the reads; one entry per CDR3 protein. The table records over 150,000 distinct CDR3 sequences, 47% of them present only once. The sequencing input was sorted CD4+, CD8+, or CD8+CD57+ T cells (not recorded which) from PBMCs. The receptors originated from a human donor with aplastic anemia.

At least ten counts were recorded for this clonotype. This chain links TRBV7-9 with TRBJ2-1; possible D gene TRBD2, 6 bases. V dropped 4 bases and J dropped 1 base, with 17 bases sitting between them. Germline V gene data show CDR1 as SEHNR and CDR2 as FQNEAQ (reference sequence). CDR3 size: 17 residues. In nucleotides, the CDR3 is TGTGCCAGCAGCTCGTCCGGGAGCGCATTTTCCTACAATGAGCAGTTCTTC. Amino acids: CASSSSGSAFSYNEQFF.

The table lists this clonotype with a count of one. The V gene is TRBV12-3 or TRBV12-4, the J gene TRBJ2-5; the D is unclear. V lost 2 bases and J lost 2, with 9 bases in between. The CDR3 spans 14 residues. The CDR3 sequence: CASSLSRAQETQYF. The CDR3 region has the DNA TGTGCCAGCAGTTTATCCAGAGCTCAAGAGACCCAGTACTTC.

The chain is built from TRBV29-1 and TRBJ2-1; TRBD2 matches 7 bases. The germline CDR1 and CDR2 sequences are SQVTM and ANQGSEA. This CDR3 is built from 14 residues. Trimming removed 6 bases from V and 6 bases from J; junction bases left unmatched: 11. CDR3 amino acids: CSVGGAGVFNEQFF. The CDR3 DNA reads as TGCAGCGTCGGTGGGGCGGGAGTCTTCAATGAGCAGTTCTTC.

This clonotype was seen many times. The chain links TRBV24-1 to TRBJ1-6; no firm D call. The V and J ends lost 1 base and 7 bases respectively, with 7 bases between them. There are 14 residues in the CDR3. Germline CDR1 KGHDR, CDR2 SFDVKD. The DNA of the CDR3 is TGTGCCACCAGTGATTTTATGGAGAATTCACCCCTCCACTTT. Protein: CATSDFMENSPLHF.

V usage is TRBV2 and J usage is TRBJ1-2; TRBD1 might be the D (6 bases). CDR3 size: 14 residues. The V end lost 8 bases, the J end lost 0 bases, and 13 bases lay between the germline ends. Germline V gene lookup returns CDR1 SNHLY and CDR2 FYNNEI. CDR3: CASGRTAANYGYTF. The CDR3 coding sequence is TGTGCCAGCGGCCGGACAGCAGCTAACTATGGCTACACCTTC.

The chain has TRBV19 and TRBJ1-2, with 7 nucleotides matching TRBD1. The J segment lost 2 bases and the V segment lost 5 bases, leaving 5 bases of the junction unmatched. The CDR3 is 14 residues long. The germline gives CDR1 LNHDA, CDR2 SQIVND (reference sequence). The CDR3 loop is CASSETGRNYGYTF. The CDR3, as DNA: TGTGCCAGTAGTGAGACAGGGCGAAACTATGGCTACACCTTC. Using reference TRBV19 and TRBJ1-2 for the parts outside the CDR3, the full variable domain is DGGITQSPKYLFRKEGQNVTLSCEQNLNHDAMYWYRQDPGQGLRLIYYSQIVNDFQKGDIAEGYSVSREKKESFPLTVTSAQKNPTAFYLCASSETGRNYGYTFGSGTRLTVV.

This clonotype was found many times. The V and J genes are TRBV3-1 and TRBJ1-6; D unclear. Trimming took off 0 bases at V and 10 bases at J, with 13 bases between the two ends. Germline CDR1 and CDR2: LGHDT and YNNKEL (reference sequence). This CDR3 has 15 amino acids. The DNA of the CDR3 is TGTGCCAGCAGCCAAGACGAGAGGGATGGATCACCCCTCCACTTT. This gives the protein CASSQDERDGSPLHF.

The rearrangement joins TRBV7-3 to TRBJ2-5; D call uncertain. V dropped 2 bases and J dropped 6 bases, with 16 bases sitting between them. This CDR3 has 15 amino acids. CDR1 and CDR2 (germline): SGHTA, FQGTGA. The CDR3 is CASSLDASRGQTQYF. The CDR3 DNA follows: TGTGCCAGCAGCTTAGATGCTAGTAGAGGACAGACCCAGTACTTC. Looking up the rest from reference TRBV7-3 and TRBJ2-5 gives the full variable domain: GAGVSQTPSNKVTEKGKYVELRCDPISGHTALYWYRQSLGQGPEFLIYFQGTGAADDSGLPNDRFFAVRPEGSVSTLKIQRTERGDSAVYLCASSLDASRGQTQYFGPGTRLLVL.

This clonotype was picked up many times. The chain has TRBV5-4 and TRBJ2-5; no clear D. Germline CDR1 and CDR2: SGHNT and YYREEE (reference sequence). Trimming cost V 1 base and J 2 bases, with 6 bases left between them. The CDR3 is 13 residues long. The CDR3 loop is CASSLPPQETQYF. CDR3 DNA sequence: TGTGCCAGCAGCTTGCCCCCTCAAGAGACCCAGTACTTC.

The chain uses TRBV30 and TRBJ2-4, with D maybe TRBD2 (6 bases). The CDR3 has 12 residues. The germline V and J ends were trimmed by 1 base and 9 bases, with 10 bases remaining between them. The germline V gene encodes CDR1 GTSNPN and CDR2 SVGIG (reference sequence). CDR3 nucleotide sequence: TGTGCCTGGAGTGACGGGAGTGTCATTCAGTACTTC. Protein sequence: CAWSDGSVIQYF.

The rearrangement links TRBV2 to TRBJ2-7, with D perhaps matching TRBD1 or TRBD2 (5 bases each). CDR1 and CDR2 from the germline V gene are SNHLY and FYNNEI. This CDR3 spans 15 amino acids. V lost 3 bases and J lost 4, with 16 bases in between. DNA for the CDR3: TGTGCCAGCAGTGATTATAGGCAGGGAGATTACGAGCAGTACTTC. Translating gives CASSDYRQGDYEQYF.

Only a few counts were recorded for this clonotype. The chain carries TRBV3-1 and TRBJ2-1, with D possibly TRBD2 on 7 matching bases. V lost 4 bases and J 9 bases, leaving 13 bases between the germline ends. CDR1 is LGHDT and CDR2 is YNNKEL in the germline V gene (reference sequence). The CDR3 contains 13 residues. This CDR3 is CASSRGGGSEQFF. DNA of the CDR3: TGTGCCAGCAGCCGAGGGGGGGGTTCTGAGCAGTTCTTC.

This clonotype has a single count. V and J are TRBV7-3 and TRBJ2-3, with 8 bases that match TRBD2. The germline gives CDR1 SGHTA, CDR2 FQGTGA. V shed 4 bases and J 2 bases; nucleotides not matched to a gene: 11. The CDR3 runs 17 residues. The DNA of the CDR3 is TGTGCCAGCAGCTCAATAGCGGGACCCGACCTCACAGATACGCAGTATTTT. Its protein product is CASSSIAGPDLTDTQYF.

This clonotype came up many times. The chain combines TRBV5-5 with TRBJ1-3; weak D call: TRBD1 (5 bases). V was trimmed by 2 bases and J by 0 bases, leaving 12 bases between them. The germline CDR1 and CDR2 sequences are SGHKS and YYEKEE (reference sequence). There are 16 residues in the CDR3. CDR3 protein: CASSFRGAISGNTIYF. DNA for the CDR3: TGTGCCAGCAGCTTCAGAGGGGCCATCTCTGGAAACACCATATATTTT. The full variable domain, rest sourced from reference TRBV5-5 and TRBJ1-3, is DAGVTQSPTHLIKTRGQQVTLRCSPISGHKSVSWYQQVLGQGPQFIFQYYEKEERGRGNFPDRFSARQFPNYSSELNVNALLLGDSALYLCASSFRGAISGNTIYFGEGSWLTVV.

This clonotype was counted at least ten times. The chain uses TRBV20-1 and TRBJ2-5, with 11 bases identical to TRBD2. Germline CDR1 is DFQATT and CDR2 is SNEGSKA (reference sequence). The CDR3 length is 13 residues. Losses at the gene ends were 6 bases for V and 2 bases for J; bases not matched to a gene: 2. CDR3 DNA sequence: TGCAGTGCGAGACTAGCGGGACAAGAGACCCAGTACTTC. Residues: CSARLAGQETQYF.

V usage is TRBV19 and J usage is TRBJ2-5, with D perhaps TRBD2 (5 bases). The CDR3 consists of 15 residues. V was clipped by 4 bases and J by 2 bases, with 14 bases between them. Germline CDR1 and CDR2: LNHDA and SQIVND (reference sequence). DNA for the CDR3: TGTGCCAGTAGTACCACCAGCAGCGGACAAGAGACCCAGTACTTC. Its translation: CASSTTSSGQETQYF.

The CDR3 reads CSVVWAVGIISDEQYF. For the CDR3, the DNA is TGCAGCGTTGTTTGGGCAGTTGGGATTATTAGCGACGAGCAGTACTTC. The chain has TRBV29-1 and TRBJ2-7, with TRBD2 as a possible D gene (5 bases). V was cut by 4 bases and J by 5 bases, with 24 bases left in between. Germline-derived CDR1 and CDR2 are SQVTM and ANQGSEA. This CDR3 has 16 amino acids.

This clonotype has just a few counts. CDR3 region: CATGDTSSYNEQFF. The CDR3 DNA sequence: TGTGCCACTGGGGATACGAGCTCCTACAATGAGCAGTTCTTC. This chain links TRBV10-3 with TRBJ2-1; no definite D call. Germline V gene sequence: CDR1 ENHRY, CDR2 SYGVKD. This CDR3 contains 14 residues. V was pared by 10 bases and J by 0 bases, with 13 bases between.